This entry features one T cell receptor (beta chain) sequence. The data are from a study of identical twins. From the 5' RACE reads, TCRdb called clonotypes with MiXCR, one entry per CDR3 protein. The top ten clones hold 0.8% to 1% of a sample with 450,000 or so distinct CDR3 sequences, roughly an eighth of them seen once. The length of the CDR3 is 15 residues. V shed 4 bases and J shed 2 bases, with 14 bases lying between them. CDR1 and CDR2 from the germline V gene are LGHDT and YNNKEL (reference sequence). The same sample was also used in a study of yellow fever vaccine responses in identical twins.

The sequence came from a woman aged 18-29 years in good health. This chain uses TRBV3-1 with TRBJ2-5; the D call may be TRBD1 or TRBD2 (5 bases each). Sequenced sample: CD4+ T cells sorted from blood. The CDR3 region has the DNA TGTGCCAGCAGCCTCCACGGGGCCCAACAAGAGACCCAGTACTTC. It translates to CASSLHGAQQETQYF.